Included here is one T cell receptor (beta chain) sequence, with context. This entry comes from a study of shared clonotypes between healthy human individuals. The CDR3 totals 15 residues. Germline CDR1 KGHSH, CDR2 LQKENI. After removal of 5 bases from V and 0 bases from J, the junction contained 6 bases not matched to a gene. Execution of the assay was at deep level. Several immunoSEQ plates held equal portions of the genomic DNA taken from each subset. TCRdb keeps only in-frame clones here, not all; method: immunoSEQ multiplex PCR. The sample carries roughly 2.2 million clones, over 85% recorded once.

This TCR was sampled from a young man in good health. Some clones in this sample may be carry-over from other donors' samples. The rearrangement uses TRBV18 and TRBJ1-1, with 7 bases fitting TRBD1. The sequenced sample was naive CD4+ T cells from PBMCs. The sample's subset: CD45RA+ positively selected. In DNA form, the CDR3 reads TGTGCCAGCTCAATAACGGGACAGCTGAACACTGAAGCTTTCTTT. Amino acids: CASSITGQLNTEAFF. The full variable domain, with the rest looked up from reference TRBV18 and TRBJ1-1, is NAGVMQNPRHLVRRRGQEARLRCSPMKGHSHVYWYRQLPEEGLKFMVYLQKENIIDESGMPKERFSAEFPKEGPSILRIQQVVRGDSAAYFCASSITGQLNTEAFFGQGTRLTVV.